This T cell receptor beta chain was sequenced in a study of cytomegalovirus exposure and HLA in healthy donors. A remark on this clone: The antigen remains undetermined.

The V gene's germline CDR1 is SEHNR and CDR2 FQNEAQ (reference sequence). The ends were cut back, 5 bases at V and 4 bases at J, with 14 bases in the middle. The CDR3 loop spans 14 amino acids. Primers: 60 Vbeta forward and 13 Jbeta reverse. In the study's own analysis: In a later analysis, roughly 86 million unique TCR beta chains included roughly 11 million shared by two or more donors. TCRdb's copy holds only in-frame clones and misses some; the assay was immunoSEQ multiplex PCR. From that table come the V and J calls and clone size; the DNA was used to work out D and trimming. The sample has 65,000 to 75,000 clones, 74% seen once; the top ten hold approximately 10%. Study results and caveats: For most subjects, TCR beta sequences were reported to predict HLA-A and HLA-B alleles with accuracy.

The receptor was derived from an older woman in good health and CMV-seropositive. Sequencing used PBMCs. The chain combines TRBV7-9 with TRBJ1-1; D might be TRBD1 (6 bases). CDR3 region: CASSRRGGSTEAFF. The DNA for the CDR3 is TGTGCCAGCAGCCGTAGGGGGGGTAGCACTGAAGCTTTCTTT.